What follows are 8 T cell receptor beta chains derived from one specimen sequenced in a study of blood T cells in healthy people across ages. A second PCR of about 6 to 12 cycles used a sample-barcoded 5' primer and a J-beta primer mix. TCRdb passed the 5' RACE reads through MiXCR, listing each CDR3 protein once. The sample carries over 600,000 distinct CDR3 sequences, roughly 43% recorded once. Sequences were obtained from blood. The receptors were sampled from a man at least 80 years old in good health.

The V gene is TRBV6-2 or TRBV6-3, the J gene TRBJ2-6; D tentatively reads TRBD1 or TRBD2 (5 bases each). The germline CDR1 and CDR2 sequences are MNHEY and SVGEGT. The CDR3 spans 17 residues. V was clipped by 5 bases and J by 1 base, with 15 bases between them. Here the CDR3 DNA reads TGTGCCAGCAGTCACGGGACGGCTAAGTCTGGGGCCAACGTCCTGACTTTC. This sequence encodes CASSHGTAKSGANVLTF.

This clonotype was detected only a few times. In DNA form, the CDR3 reads TGTGCCTGGACCCTCAAGGGAGGCACTGAAGCTTTCTTT. Protein sequence: CAWTLKGGTEAFF. The V call is TRBV30, the J call TRBJ1-1, with D unresolved. This CDR3 comprises 13 residues. The V gene lost 4 bases and the J gene lost 4 bases, with 13 bases spanning the gap. Germline V gene lookup returns CDR1 GTSNPN and CDR2 SVGIG (reference sequence).

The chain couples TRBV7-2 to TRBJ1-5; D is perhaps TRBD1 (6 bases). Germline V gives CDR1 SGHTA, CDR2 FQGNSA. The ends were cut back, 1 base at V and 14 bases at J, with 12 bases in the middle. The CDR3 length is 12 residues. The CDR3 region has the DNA TGTGCCAGCAGCTTAGTGAGGGGGGTGGAGCATTTT. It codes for CASSLVRGVEHF.

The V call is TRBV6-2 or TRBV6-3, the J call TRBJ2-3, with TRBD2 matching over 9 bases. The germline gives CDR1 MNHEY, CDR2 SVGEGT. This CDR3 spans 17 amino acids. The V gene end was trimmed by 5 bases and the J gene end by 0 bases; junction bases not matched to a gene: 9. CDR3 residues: CASSASSSGVSTDTQYF. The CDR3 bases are TGTGCCAGCAGTGCCTCGTCTAGCGGGGTCAGCACAGATACGCAGTATTTT.

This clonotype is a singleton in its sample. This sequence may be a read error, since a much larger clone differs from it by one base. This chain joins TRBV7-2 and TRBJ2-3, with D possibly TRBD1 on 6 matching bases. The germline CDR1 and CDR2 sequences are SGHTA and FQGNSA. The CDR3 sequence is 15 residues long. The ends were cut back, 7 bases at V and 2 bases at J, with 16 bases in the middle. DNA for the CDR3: TGTGCCAGCATCTTCCAGGGGCTGATCACAGATACGCAGTATTTT. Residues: CASIFQGLITDTQYF.

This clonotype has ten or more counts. CDR3 region: CASSYGLAGAVSYF. The CDR3 region has the DNA TGTGCCAGCAGTTACGGGCTAGCGGGAGCCGTTTCGTACTTC. V and J are TRBV6-2 or TRBV6-3 and TRBJ2-7; 10 positions match TRBD2. The junction had 10 bases not matched to a gene; V was cut back by 2 bases and J by 12 bases. The CDR3 length is 14 residues. Germline CDR1 is MNHEY and CDR2 is SVGEGT.

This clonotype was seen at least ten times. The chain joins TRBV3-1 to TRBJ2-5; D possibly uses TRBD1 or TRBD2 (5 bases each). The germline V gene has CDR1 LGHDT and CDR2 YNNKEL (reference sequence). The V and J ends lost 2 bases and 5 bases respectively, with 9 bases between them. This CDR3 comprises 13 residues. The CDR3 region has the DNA TGTGCCAGCAGCCAACTGGGGGAGGAGACCCAGTACTTC. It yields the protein CASSQLGEETQYF.

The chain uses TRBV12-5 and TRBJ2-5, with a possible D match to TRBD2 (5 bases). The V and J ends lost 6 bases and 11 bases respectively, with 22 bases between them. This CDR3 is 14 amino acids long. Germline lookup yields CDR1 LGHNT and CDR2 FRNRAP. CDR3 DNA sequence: TGTGCTAGTGGCCACGCCCGGGCGTTTTGGGAGCAGTACTTC. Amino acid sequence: CASGHARAFWEQYF.